One T cell receptor (beta chain) is described in this entry. Its target antigen remains unknown. There are no base qualities to consult, and no much larger clone falls within one base. Ficoll-Paque density gradient centrifugation was used to isolate PBMCs. Sequencing took place on an Illumina NovaSeq 6000. cDNA libraries for TCRalpha and TCRbeta were prepared by 5'RACE using constant-segment primers, with sample barcodes and unique molecular identifiers added. Trizol reagent was used to extract RNA from every sample. Library amplification was performed in two PCR steps, and a second sample barcode and Illumina TruSeq adapters were introduced in the second step. Libraries were sequenced on an Illumina NovaSeq with 2 x 150 bp paired-end reads. Per the source publication's procedure: With migec v1.2.7, reads were demultiplexed and then collapsed into UMI-guided consensus sequences. With mixcr v2.1.11, UMI consensuses were aligned to TRA and TRB V and J templates and assembled into clonotypes. Clonotypes were classified as expanded or contracted when called significant by both edgeR and NoisET, with noise models trained on biological replicates. edgeR calls used a false discovery rate-adjusted p below 0.01 and a log2 fold-change threshold of 1. As an exploratory analysis of dynamics, PCA with hierarchical clustering was applied to max-normalized trajectories of the 1000 most abundant clonotypes. The CD4 or CD8 phenotype of responding clones was assigned using the separately sequenced CD4+ and CD8+ repertoires. The public reads were reprocessed in TCRdb via fastp at Q25 and MiXCR, keeping in-frame beta chains. Here each entry gathers all rows of one CDR3 protein and keeps the most common genes and DNA. These V and J calls derive from TCRdb rather than the authors' analysis. This sample has 560,000 or so distinct CDR3 sequences in its table, and 17% of those were observed once. The top ten clonotypes cover just over 8% of the sample.

Spanning cysteine to phenylalanine, the CDR3 consists of 16 amino acids. The entry retains the CDR3 DNA only, 48 bases that are in frame from base 1. The V end gives up 4 bases and the J end 0 bases, leaving 6 bases in the junction not matched to a gene. CDR1 and CDR2, looked up from the germline V gene, are SGHTA and FQGNSA. This entry comes from a study of T-cell memory formation after mild COVID-19 (dated by TCRdb to the early 2020s). About the full investigation: Most TCR sequence clusters were specific to one of the two donors. The cohort was made up of two young adult volunteers, one female and one male, who were previously healthy. Longitudinal TCRalpha and TCRbeta repertoire sequencing tracked T-cell clones expanding and contracting after mild COVID-19 in two donors. Findings and caveats that apply to the study as a whole: Clones contracting from day 15 to 85 had balanced CD4/CD8 phenotypes, while a second wave expanding from day 15 to 37 was biased towards CD4+. Some responding clones were detected in pre-infection memory, suggesting pre-existing cross-reactive memory T cells joined the SARS-CoV-2 response. Contracting CD4+ clones turned up mainly in the CM and EM memory subsets, whereas EMRA was where CD8+ clones were enriched. The study covered only a couple of mild cases, and larger cohorts including severe cases with pre-infection samples were considered necessary. SARS-CoV-2 specificity of the second-wave clones peaking on day 37 was not confirmed.

Sequencing was done on a sample of PBMCs or a T cell subset sorted from them (not recorded which). The V gene is TRBV7-2 and the J gene is TRBJ2-1, and 7 bases in between align with TRBD2. This receptor was taken from an adult woman who had mild COVID-19 (a few samples of this study predate the infection). The sample titles of this study are shuffled in the database, so cell type and time point are left out; the donor was told from shared clones. The CDR3 corresponds to CASSSRTSSSYNEQFF. The bases read TGTGCCAGCAGCTCTAGGACTAGTAGCTCCTACAATGAGCAGTTCTTC.